The sequence of this T cell receptor (beta chain) was determined in a study of PD-L1 blockade in urothelial cancer. Study-level background: Blood samples had a median of approximately 140,000 T cells, roughly 76,000 unique TCRs, and clonality roughly 0.088.

The CDR3 totals 14 residues. The germline V gene has CDR1 MGHDK and CDR2 SYGVNS. Trimming took 5 bases from V and 6 from J, leaving 16 bases between them. Time point noted: pretreatment peripheral blood. This clone has at least ten counts. Synthetic TCR analog templates were spiked into all PCRs individually. Clones were read by immunoSEQ multiplex PCR, and TCRdb kept only the in-frame ones, dropping some. Of more than 90,000 clones in the sample, 80% to 90% are singletons; the top ten hold 2% to 2.5%. This specimen consisted of PBMCs, obtained around atezolizumab (anti-PD-L1) treatment. The TCR comes from a man aged 60 to 69 with urothelial cancer. The rearrangement uses TRBV25-1 and TRBJ1-1, with unresolved D. The CDR3 sequence is CASSHTGYVAEAFF. The CDR3 bases are TGTGCCAGCAGTCACACCGGGTACGTCGCTGAAGCTTTCTTT. The full variable domain, in which reference TRBV25-1 and TRBJ1-1 provide the parts outside the CDR3, is EADIYQTPRYLVIGTGKKITLECSQTMGHDKMYWYQQDPGMELHLIHYSYGVNSTEKGDLSSESTVSRIRTEHFPLTLESARPSHTSQYLCASSHTGYVAEAFFGQGTRLTVV.